The 27 T cell receptor beta chains given below trace back to one sample, sequenced in a study of metastatic and nonmetastatic thyroid tumors. MiXCR re-clonotyped the PCR reads for TCRdb. The sample has under 55,000 clones, 17% seen once. Thyroid surgery took place with no prior treatment in any patient. The specimen sequenced was blood. All receptors come from a female donor with papillary thyroid cancer or a benign thyroid nodule (not recorded which). Some clones in this sample may be carry-over from other donors' samples.

This clone qualifies as medium-sized (0.01 to 0.1%). The V call is TRBV6-1, the J call TRBJ2-7; no clear D gene. The germline V gene has CDR1 MNHNS and CDR2 SASEGT. V gave up 7 bases and J gave up 5 bases, with 12 bases separating them. The CDR3 has 12 amino acids. The chain's CDR3 is CASMGRGNEQYF. CDR3 in DNA: TGTGCCAGCATGGGTCGAGGTAACGAGCAGTACTTC.

The table lists this clone with many counts. V gene TRBV6-2 or TRBV6-3 combines with J gene TRBJ2-1; 13 positions match TRBD2. Germline V gene data show CDR1 as MNHEY and CDR2 as SVGEGT. The CDR3 is 15 residues long. The V segment lost 6 bases and the J segment 7 bases; nucleotides outside the gene matches: 6. CDR3 sequence: CASSSTSGRRNEQFF. The CDR3 DNA is TGTGCCAGCAGCTCGACTAGCGGGAGGCGAAATGAGCAGTTCTTC.

This clone was observed at least ten times. V and J are TRBV29-1 and TRBJ1-5; unclear D gene. Trimming left V 6 bases short and J 4 bases short, with 13 bases between. Germline V lookup: CDR1 SQVTM, CDR2 ANQGSEA. The CDR3 totals 13 residues. CDR3 residues: CSVGQVGNQPQHF. The CDR3 DNA reads as TGCAGCGTGGGCCAAGTAGGGAATCAGCCCCAGCATTTT.

This clone was observed at least ten times. The chain links TRBV24-1 to TRBJ2-4; TRBD1 matches at 7 bases. This CDR3 comprises 15 residues. CDR1 is KGHDR, CDR2 SFDVKD, per germline. After removal of 4 bases from V and 2 bases from J, the junction contained 4 bases not matched to a gene. In DNA form, the CDR3 reads TGTGCCACCAGTGAGGGGACAGAGACCAAAAACATTCAGTACTTC. Translating gives CATSEGTETKNIQYF.

This clone was observed many times. This rearrangement joins TRBV20-1 to TRBJ1-1; no reliable D call. V was shortened by 2 bases and J by 0 bases, with 10 bases between the two germline ends. The CDR3 totals 14 residues. Germline lookup yields CDR1 DFQATT and CDR2 SNEGSKA (reference sequence). Here the CDR3 reads CSARLGYMNTEAFF. CDR3 DNA: TGCAGTGCTAGACTAGGTTACATGAACACTGAAGCTTTCTTT.

This clone occurred many times. This sequence joins TRBV6-1 and TRBJ2-3; 9 nucleotides line up with TRBD1. CDR3 length equals 16 residues. Germline V gene lookup returns CDR1 MNHNS and CDR2 SASEGT. Unmatched junction bases numbered 10, after V lost 6 bases and J lost 3 bases. In DNA form, the CDR3 reads TGTGCCAGCAGGGCAGCGGGACAGGGTTTTACAGATACGCAGTATTTT. Translating it yields CASRAAGQGFTDTQYF.

The table lists this clone with many counts. The chain couples TRBV5-1 to TRBJ2-7; 7 positions agree with TRBD1. After removal of 5 bases from V and 4 bases from J, the junction contained 12 bases not matched to a gene. This CDR3 contains 15 residues. In germline, CDR1 is SGHRS, CDR2 YFSETQ. CDR3 nucleotide sequence: TGCGCCAGCAGTTCGACTACAGGGGAACTATACGAGCAGTACTTC. Its protein product is CASSSTTGELYEQYF.

This clone was seen a few times. V usage is TRBV5-1 and J usage is TRBJ2-7; no clear D. The CDR3 extends over 15 amino acids. Germline V gene sequence: CDR1 SGHRS, CDR2 YFSETQ. V lost 0 bases and J lost 5, with 15 bases in between. The CDR3 region is CASSLGVGLKNEQYF. In nucleotides, the CDR3 is TGCGCCAGCAGCTTGGGGGTGGGCCTCAAGAACGAGCAGTACTTC.

This clone was seen a handful of times. This chain links TRBV28 with TRBJ1-4; 7 bases fit TRBD1. Per germline, CDR1 MDHEN and CDR2 SYDVKM. This CDR3 is 15 amino acids long. V shed 3 bases, J shed 3 bases, and the junction held 4 bases outside the gene matches. CDR3 nucleotide sequence: TGTGCCAGCAGTTTTGAACAGGGGTCTAATGAAAAACTGTTTTTT. Encoded protein: CASSFEQGSNEKLFF.

This clone was counted ten times or more. The chain carries TRBV5-4 and TRBJ2-2, with D perhaps matching TRBD2 (6 bases). V lost 0 bases and J 0 bases, leaving 9 bases between the germline ends. This CDR3 has 16 residues. Germline V gene sequence: CDR1 SGHNT, CDR2 YYREEE (reference sequence). CDR3 DNA sequence: TGTGCCAGCAGCTTGGGTAGCGGTCCGAACACCGGGGAGCTGTTTTTT. Its translation is CASSLGSGPNTGELFF. Filled out from reference TRBV5-4 and TRBJ2-2, the complete variable domain reads ETGVTQSPTHLIKTRGQQVTLRCSSQSGHNTVSWYQQALGQGPQFIFQYYREEENGRGNFPPRFSGLQFPNYSSELNVNALELDDSALYLCASSLGSGPNTGELFFGEGSRLTVL.

This clone was seen repeatedly, ten times or more. The chain uses TRBV28 and TRBJ2-3, with no clear D. The CDR3 is 12 residues long. Germline V lookup: CDR1 MDHEN, CDR2 SYDVKM. The V end lost 5 bases, the J end lost 6 bases, and 9 bases lay between the germline ends. CDR3 amino acids: CASSPLGDTQYF. As DNA, the CDR3 is TGTGCCAGCAGTCCCCTCGGTGATACGCAGTATTTT.

This clone was found many times. The V and J genes are TRBV27 and TRBJ2-2, with D perhaps being TRBD1 or TRBD2 (5 bases each). The CDR3 contains 15 residues. V was cut by 5 bases and J by 5 bases, with 15 bases left in between. Germline assignment: CDR1 MNHEY and CDR2 SMNVEV (reference sequence). CDR3 loop: CASSPRDRPTGELFF. CDR3 nucleotides: TGTGCCAGCAGTCCCCGGGACCGACCTACCGGGGAGCTGTTTTTT.

There are many counts of this clone. The V gene is TRBV6-4, the J gene TRBJ2-3, with 7 bases that match TRBD2. This CDR3 region has 19 residues. The trim removed 5 bases at V and 6 bases at J, leaving 23 bases unmatched. Germline V gene lookup returns CDR1 MRHNA and CDR2 SNTAGT. CDR3 nucleotide sequence: TGTGCCAGCAGTCATTATTCTGGCCTCCTTAGCGGGCGAGGGGATACGCAGTATTTT. Translation: CASSHYSGLLSGRGDTQYF.

This clone was picked up many times. V is TRBV7-6 and J is TRBJ1-1; no clear D gene. V was shortened by 5 bases and J by 3 bases, with 25 bases between the two germline ends. Germline CDR1 and CDR2: SGHVS and FNYEAQ. This CDR3 is 18 amino acids long. DNA for the CDR3: TGTGCCAGCAGCCCACCAGCGGGTGCATGGGGTGGGTACACTGAAGCTTTCTTT. This translates into CASSPPAGAWGGYTEAFF.

The V call is TRBV20-1, the J call TRBJ2-5; no clear D. The CDR3 is 15 amino acids. CDR1 and CDR2 (germline): DFQATT, SNEGSKA (reference sequence). Trimming shortened V by 4 bases and J by 0 bases, and 15 bases separated the two germline ends. The CDR3 DNA reads as TGCAGTGCTACGCGGCGAGGAAGAGACCAAGAGACCCAGTACTTC. Translation gives CSATRRGRDQETQYF.

This clone appeared many times. The rearrangement joins TRBV6-1 to TRBJ2-1; D not resolved. V lost 3 bases and J 3 bases, leaving 6 bases between the germline ends. There are 13 residues in the CDR3. Germline-derived CDR1 and CDR2 are MNHNS and SASEGT. CDR3 residues: CASSDSIYNEQFF. CDR3 nucleotides: TGTGCCAGCAGTGACTCCATCTACAATGAGCAGTTCTTC.

V gene TRBV20-1 combines with J gene TRBJ2-5; D is possibly TRBD2 (6 bases). The CDR3 runs to 16 residues. V lost 0 bases, J lost 1 base, and 15 bases lay in between. Germline V gene lookup returns CDR1 DFQATT and CDR2 SNEGSKA (reference sequence). In DNA form, the CDR3 reads TGCAGTGCTAGAGATGGAGAGCGGGTTATCCAAGAGACCCAGTACTTC. Protein: CSARDGERVIQETQYF.

This clone was recorded at least ten times. The chain couples TRBV10-3 to TRBJ2-1, with 7 bases identical to TRBD2. CDR3 length: 16 residues. Germline V gene sequence: CDR1 ENHRY, CDR2 SYGVKD. V dropped 0 bases and J dropped 5; count of bases not matched to a gene: 7. In nucleotides, the CDR3 is TGTGCCATCAGTGAGTCAGGGCTAGCGGTTCACAATGAGCAGTTCTTC. This gives the protein CAISESGLAVHNEQFF.

This clone was seen at least ten times. This chain joins TRBV4-1 and TRBJ2-3; D gene ambiguous. Trimming took off 1 base at V and 4 bases at J, with 12 bases between the two ends. This CDR3 comprises 15 residues. The germline gives CDR1 MGHRA, CDR2 YSYEKL. The DNA for the CDR3 is TGCGCCAGCAGCCAAGTTGGAACAACTCCAGATACGCAGTATTTT. As protein: CASSQVGTTPDTQYF.

This clone has more than one count but fewer than ten. This CDR3 is missing its conserved last phenylalanine or tryptophan, likely due to a read error. V gene TRBV7-2 combines with J gene TRBJ2-7; TRBD1 aligns across 8 bases. J gave up 5 bases and V 5 bases, and 8 bases lay outside the gene matches. This CDR3 has 14 amino acids. Germline V lookup: CDR1 SGHTA, CDR2 FQGNSA. CDR3 nucleotide sequence: TGTGCCAGCAGCCCAGATCAGGGGGCGGACGAGCAGTACCTC. This codes for CASSPDQGADEQYL.

The V gene is TRBV28, the J gene TRBJ1-1; D call uncertain. Trimming left V 6 bases short and J 4 bases short, with 18 bases between. The CDR3 loop spans 15 amino acids. Per the germline V gene, CDR1 is MDHEN and CDR2 is SYDVKM. CDR3: CASRTHGEFRTEAFF. The CDR3 nucleotides are TGTGCCAGCAGGACCCATGGAGAGTTTCGCACTGAAGCTTTCTTT.

This clone occurred many times. The chain couples TRBV6-1 to TRBJ2-7; D is undetermined. CDR1 MNHNS and CDR2 SASEGT come from the germline V gene. V lost 7 bases and J 2 bases, leaving 15 bases between the germline ends. The CDR3 has 14 amino acids. CDR3 nucleotides: TGTGCCAGCAAGTCAGCGCGACTTGCCTACGAGCAGTACTTC. Protein product: CASKSARLAYEQYF.

This clone showed up many times. The chain couples TRBV19 to TRBJ2-2, with 8 bases identical to TRBD2. V was pared by 0 bases and J by 1 base, with 4 bases of the junction left unmatched. The CDR3 is made up of 17 amino acids. The germline V gene encodes CDR1 LNHDA and CDR2 SQIVND (reference sequence). CDR3 nucleotides: TGTGCCAGTAGTATAGATGGGCTAGCGGGGAACACCGGGGAGCTGTTTTTT. As protein: CASSIDGLAGNTGELFF.

This clone showed up many times. The chain is built from TRBV2 and TRBJ2-3; the D gene could be TRBD1 or TRBD2 (5 bases each). The V gene's germline CDR1 is SNHLY and CDR2 FYNNEI. V gave up 6 bases and J gave up 0 bases, with 13 bases separating them. The CDR3 has 15 amino acids. CDR3 residues: CASRSAGTSTDTQYF. The CDR3 DNA reads as TGTGCCAGCAGATCGGCAGGGACCAGCACAGATACGCAGTATTTT. Using reference TRBV2 and TRBJ2-3 for the parts outside the CDR3, the full variable domain is EPEVTQTPSHQVTQMGQEVILRCVPISNHLYFYWYRQILGQKVEFLVSFYNNEISEKSEIFDDQFSVERPDGSNFTLKIRSTKLEDSAMYFCASRSAGTSTDTQYFGPGTRLTVL.

This clone was seen at least ten times. The chain links TRBV28 to TRBJ1-1; the D gene is possibly TRBD1 (6 bases). CDR1 is MDHEN, CDR2 SYDVKM, per germline. The V gene lost 5 bases and the J gene lost 1 base, with 17 bases spanning the gap. CDR3 length: 16 amino acids. This CDR3 is CASSAPRGGANTEAFF. CDR3 nucleotide sequence: TGTGCCAGCAGTGCCCCTAGGGGGGGGGCGAACACTGAAGCTTTCTTT.

Many counts were recorded for this clone. Other nucleotide sequences in the sample specify the same CDR3. The chain is built from TRBV20-1 and TRBJ2-5; D perhaps matches TRBD2 (5 bases). Germline CDR1 and CDR2: DFQATT and SNEGSKA (reference sequence). The V gene lost 3 bases and the J gene lost 1 base, with 15 bases spanning the gap. This CDR3 has 15 amino acids. The CDR3 nucleotides are TGCAGTGCTAGGGGAGACTTATCCGGCCAAGAGACCCAGTACTTC. Its translation is CSARGDLSGQETQYF.

This clone was seen ten or more times. J is TRBJ1-4 and V is TRBV7-4, with 7 bases identical to TRBD1. V lost 4 bases and J lost 8; bases outside the gene matches: 13. Germline V gene data show CDR1 as SGHVT and CDR2 as SQSDAQ. The CDR3 totals 16 residues. The CDR3 protein is CASSSTHRGGGEKLFF. CDR3 coding DNA: TGTGCCAGCAGCTCCACGCACAGGGGAGGTGGAGAAAAACTGTTTTTT.